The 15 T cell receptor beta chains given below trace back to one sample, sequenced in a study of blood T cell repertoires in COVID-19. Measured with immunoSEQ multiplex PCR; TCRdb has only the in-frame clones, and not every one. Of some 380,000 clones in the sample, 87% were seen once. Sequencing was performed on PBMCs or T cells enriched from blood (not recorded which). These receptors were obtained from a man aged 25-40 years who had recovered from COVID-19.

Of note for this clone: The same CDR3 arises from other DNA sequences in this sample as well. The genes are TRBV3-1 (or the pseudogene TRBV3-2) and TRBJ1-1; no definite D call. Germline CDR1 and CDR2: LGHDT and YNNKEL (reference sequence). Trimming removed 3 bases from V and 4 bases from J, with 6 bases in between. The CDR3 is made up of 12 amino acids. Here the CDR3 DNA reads TGTGCCAGCAGCCAGTCGAGCACTGAAGCTTTCTTT. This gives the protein CASSQSSTEAFF.

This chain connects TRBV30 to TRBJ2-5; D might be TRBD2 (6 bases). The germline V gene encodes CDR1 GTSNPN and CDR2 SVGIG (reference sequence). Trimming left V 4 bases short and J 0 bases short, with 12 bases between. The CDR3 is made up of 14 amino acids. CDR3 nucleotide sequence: TGTGCCTGGACTGTTGGGGGGAACCAAGAGACCCAGTACTTC. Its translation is CAWTVGGNQETQYF.

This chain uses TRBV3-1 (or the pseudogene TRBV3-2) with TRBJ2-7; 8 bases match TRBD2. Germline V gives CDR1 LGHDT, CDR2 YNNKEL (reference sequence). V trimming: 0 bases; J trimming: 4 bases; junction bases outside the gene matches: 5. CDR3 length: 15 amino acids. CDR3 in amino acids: CASSQDKRGSYEQYF. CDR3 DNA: TGTGCCAGCAGCCAAGATAAGCGGGGGTCGTACGAGCAGTACTTC.

CDR3 amino acids: CASSVRDRGQDEQFF. Here the CDR3 DNA reads TGTGCCAGCAGCGTCCGGGACAGGGGGCAAGATGAGCAGTTCTTC. The chain recombines TRBV9 with TRBJ2-1, with 12 nucleotides matching TRBD1. V shed 2 bases, J shed 8 bases, and the junction held 5 bases outside the gene matches. The CDR3 runs to 15 residues. Germline V gene sequence: CDR1 SGDLS, CDR2 YYNGEE.

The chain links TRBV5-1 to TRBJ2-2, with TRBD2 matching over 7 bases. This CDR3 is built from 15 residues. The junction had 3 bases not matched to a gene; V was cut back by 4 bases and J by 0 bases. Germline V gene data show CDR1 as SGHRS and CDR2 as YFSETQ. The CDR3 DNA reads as TGCGCCAGCAGCCCTGGGGGGGCGAACACCGGGGAGCTGTTTTTT. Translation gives CASSPGGANTGELFF.

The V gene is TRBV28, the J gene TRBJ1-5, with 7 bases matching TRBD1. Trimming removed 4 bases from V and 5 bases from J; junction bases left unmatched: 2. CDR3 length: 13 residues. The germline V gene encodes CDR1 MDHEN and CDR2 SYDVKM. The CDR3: CASSSGTDQPQHF. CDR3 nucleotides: TGTGCCAGCAGTTCCGGGACAGATCAGCCCCAGCATTTT.

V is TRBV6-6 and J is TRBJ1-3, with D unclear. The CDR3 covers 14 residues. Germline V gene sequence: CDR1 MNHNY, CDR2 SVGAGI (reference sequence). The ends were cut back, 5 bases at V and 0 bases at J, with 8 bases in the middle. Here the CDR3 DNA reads TGTGCCAGCAGTAAGCAGGACTCTGGAAACACCATATATTTT. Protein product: CASSKQDSGNTIYF.

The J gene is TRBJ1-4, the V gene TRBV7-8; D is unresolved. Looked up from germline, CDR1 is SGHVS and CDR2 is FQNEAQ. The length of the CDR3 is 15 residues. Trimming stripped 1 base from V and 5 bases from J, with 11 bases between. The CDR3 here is CASSLVELPNEKLFF. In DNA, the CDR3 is TGTGCCAGCAGCTTAGTCGAGCTTCCGAATGAAAAACTGTTTTTT.

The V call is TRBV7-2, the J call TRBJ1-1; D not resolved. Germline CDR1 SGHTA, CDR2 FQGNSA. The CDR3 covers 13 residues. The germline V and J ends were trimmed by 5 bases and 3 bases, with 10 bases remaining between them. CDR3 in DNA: TGTGCCAGCAGCCCCCAGGTGGACACTGAAGCTTTCTTT. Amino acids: CASSPQVDTEAFF.

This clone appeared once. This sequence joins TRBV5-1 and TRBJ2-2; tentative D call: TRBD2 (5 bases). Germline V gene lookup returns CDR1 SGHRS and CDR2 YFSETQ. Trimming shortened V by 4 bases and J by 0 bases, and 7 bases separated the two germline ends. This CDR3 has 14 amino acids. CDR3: CASSPTTNTGELFF. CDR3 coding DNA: TGCGCCAGCAGCCCGACTACGAACACCGGGGAGCTGTTTTTT.

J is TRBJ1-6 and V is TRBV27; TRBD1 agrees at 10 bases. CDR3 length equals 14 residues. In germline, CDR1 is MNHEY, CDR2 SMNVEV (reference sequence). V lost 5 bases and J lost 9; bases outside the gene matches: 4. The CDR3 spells CASSPGQGRSPLHF. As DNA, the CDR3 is TGTGCCAGCAGTCCGGGACAGGGGCGTTCACCCCTCCACTTT.

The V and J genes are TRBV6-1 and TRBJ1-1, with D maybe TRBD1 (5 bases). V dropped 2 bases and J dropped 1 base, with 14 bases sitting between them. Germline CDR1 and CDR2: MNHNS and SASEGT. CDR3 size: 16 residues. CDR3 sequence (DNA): TGTGCCAGCAGTGAAAAAGTTACAGGAGCGAACACTGAAGCTTTCTTT. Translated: CASSEKVTGANTEAFF.

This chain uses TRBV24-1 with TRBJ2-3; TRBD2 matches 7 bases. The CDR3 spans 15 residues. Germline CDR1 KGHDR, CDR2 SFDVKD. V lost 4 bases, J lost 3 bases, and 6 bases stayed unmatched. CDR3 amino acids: CATSDTAGGTDTQYF. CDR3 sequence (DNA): TGTGCCACCAGTGACACCGCCGGGGGGACAGATACGCAGTATTTT.

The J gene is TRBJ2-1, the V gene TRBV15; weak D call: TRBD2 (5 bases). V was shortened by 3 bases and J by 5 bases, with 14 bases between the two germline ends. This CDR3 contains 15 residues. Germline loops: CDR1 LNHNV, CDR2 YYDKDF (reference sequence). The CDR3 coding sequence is TGTGCCACCAGCAGGCCCGGGGTCCGGGACAATGAGCAGTTCTTC. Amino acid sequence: CATSRPGVRDNEQFF.

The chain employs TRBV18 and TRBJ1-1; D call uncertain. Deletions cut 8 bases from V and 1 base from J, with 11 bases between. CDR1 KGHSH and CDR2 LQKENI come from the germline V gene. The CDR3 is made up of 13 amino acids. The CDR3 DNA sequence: TGTGCCAGCCAAAAACCAGGGAACACTGAAGCTTTCTTT. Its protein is CASQKPGNTEAFF.